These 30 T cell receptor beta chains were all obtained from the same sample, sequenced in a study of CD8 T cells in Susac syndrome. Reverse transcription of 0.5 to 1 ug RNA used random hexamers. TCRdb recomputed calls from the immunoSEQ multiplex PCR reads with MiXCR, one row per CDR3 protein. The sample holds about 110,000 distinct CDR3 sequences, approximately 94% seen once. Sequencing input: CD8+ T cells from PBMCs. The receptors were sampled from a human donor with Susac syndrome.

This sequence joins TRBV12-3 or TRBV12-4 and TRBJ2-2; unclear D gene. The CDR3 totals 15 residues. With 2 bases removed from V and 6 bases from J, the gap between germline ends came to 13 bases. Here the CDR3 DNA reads TGTGCCAGCAGTTTATGGGCCTCGGGCGCCGGGGAGCTGTTTTTT. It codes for CASSLWASGAGELFF.

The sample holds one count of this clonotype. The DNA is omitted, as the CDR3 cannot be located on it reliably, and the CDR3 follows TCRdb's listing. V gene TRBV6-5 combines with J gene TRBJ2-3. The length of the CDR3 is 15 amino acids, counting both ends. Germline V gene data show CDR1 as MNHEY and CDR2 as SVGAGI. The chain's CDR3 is CASSSSHAGTDTQYF.

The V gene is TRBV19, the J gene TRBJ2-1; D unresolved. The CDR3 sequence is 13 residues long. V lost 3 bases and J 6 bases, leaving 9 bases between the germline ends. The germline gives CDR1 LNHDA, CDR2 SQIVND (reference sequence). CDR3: CASSILGFNEQFF. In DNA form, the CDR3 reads TGTGCCAGTAGTATTTTGGGATTCAATGAGCAGTTCTTC.

CDR3 nucleotide sequence: TGTGCCAGCAGCGTAACGATGGGGACCGGGGAGCTGTTTTTT. Its protein is CASSVTMGTGELFF. The gene calls are TRBV9 and TRBJ2-2; D remains ambiguous. Germline assignment: CDR1 SGDLS and CDR2 YYNGEE. Trimming removed 1 base from V and 5 bases from J, with 9 bases in between. This CDR3 comprises 14 residues.

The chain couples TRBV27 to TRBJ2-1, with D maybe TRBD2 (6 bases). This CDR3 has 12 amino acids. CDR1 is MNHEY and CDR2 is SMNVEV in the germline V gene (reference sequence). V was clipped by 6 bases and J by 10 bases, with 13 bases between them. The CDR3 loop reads CASSWGGTEQFF. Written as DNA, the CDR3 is TGTGCCAGCAGCTGGGGAGGCACCGAGCAGTTCTTC.

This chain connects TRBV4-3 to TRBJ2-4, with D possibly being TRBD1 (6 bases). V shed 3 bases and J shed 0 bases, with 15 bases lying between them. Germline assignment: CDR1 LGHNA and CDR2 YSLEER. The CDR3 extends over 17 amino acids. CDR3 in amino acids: CASSHNRVGGAKNIQYF. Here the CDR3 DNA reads TGCGCCAGCAGCCATAACAGGGTCGGTGGAGCCAAAAACATTCAGTACTTC.

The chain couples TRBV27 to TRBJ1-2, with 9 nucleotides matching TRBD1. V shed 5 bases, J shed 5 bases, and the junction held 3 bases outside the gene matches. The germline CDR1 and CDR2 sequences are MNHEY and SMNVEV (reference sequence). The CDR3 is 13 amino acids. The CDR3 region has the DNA TGTGCCAGCAGTGTGGGACAGGGTTATGGCTACACCTTC. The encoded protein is CASSVGQGYGYTF.

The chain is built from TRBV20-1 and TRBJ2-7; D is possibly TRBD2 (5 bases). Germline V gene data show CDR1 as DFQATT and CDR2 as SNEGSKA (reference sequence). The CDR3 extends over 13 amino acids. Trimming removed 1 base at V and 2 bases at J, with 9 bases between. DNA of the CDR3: TGCAGTGCTAGAGTCGGGGTAGCCTACGAGCAGTACTTC. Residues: CSARVGVAYEQYF.

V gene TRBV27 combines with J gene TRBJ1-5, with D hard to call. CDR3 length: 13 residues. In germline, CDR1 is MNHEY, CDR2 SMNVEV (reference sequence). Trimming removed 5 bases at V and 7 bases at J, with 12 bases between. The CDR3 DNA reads TGTGCCAGCAGTACCGGACCAAGACAGCCCCAGCATTTT. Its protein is CASSTGPRQPQHF.

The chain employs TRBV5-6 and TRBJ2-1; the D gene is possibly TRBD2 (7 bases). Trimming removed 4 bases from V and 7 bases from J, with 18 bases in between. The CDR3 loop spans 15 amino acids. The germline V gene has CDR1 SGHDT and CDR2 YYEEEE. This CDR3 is CASSPGGLWVNEQFF. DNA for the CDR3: TGTGCCAGCAGCCCGGGGGGCCTCTGGGTAAATGAGCAGTTCTTC. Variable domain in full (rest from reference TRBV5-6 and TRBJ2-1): DAGVTQSPTHLIKTRGQQVTLRCSPKSGHDTVSWYQQALGQGPQFIFQYYEEEERQRGNFPDRFSGHQFPNYSSELNVNALLLGDSALYLCASSPGGLWVNEQFFGPGTRLTVL.

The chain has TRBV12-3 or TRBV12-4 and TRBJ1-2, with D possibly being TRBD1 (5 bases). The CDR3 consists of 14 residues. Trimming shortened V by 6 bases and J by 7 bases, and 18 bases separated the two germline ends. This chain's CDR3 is CASSHGLYRGGYTF. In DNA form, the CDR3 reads TGTGCCAGCAGCCACGGACTCTATAGGGGTGGCTACACCTTC.

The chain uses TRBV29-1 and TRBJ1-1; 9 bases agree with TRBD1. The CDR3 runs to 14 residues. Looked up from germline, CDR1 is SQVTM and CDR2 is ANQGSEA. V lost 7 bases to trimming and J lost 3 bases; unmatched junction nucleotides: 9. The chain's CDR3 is CSAKPGQGDTEAFF. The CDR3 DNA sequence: TGCAGCGCTAAACCGGGACAGGGAGACACTGAAGCTTTCTTT.

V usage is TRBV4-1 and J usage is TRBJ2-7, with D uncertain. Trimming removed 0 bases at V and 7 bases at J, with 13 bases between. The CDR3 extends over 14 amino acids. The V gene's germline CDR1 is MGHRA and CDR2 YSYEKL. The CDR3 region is CASSQELGILEQYF. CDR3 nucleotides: TGCGCCAGCAGCCAAGAATTGGGGATTCTTGAGCAGTACTTC.

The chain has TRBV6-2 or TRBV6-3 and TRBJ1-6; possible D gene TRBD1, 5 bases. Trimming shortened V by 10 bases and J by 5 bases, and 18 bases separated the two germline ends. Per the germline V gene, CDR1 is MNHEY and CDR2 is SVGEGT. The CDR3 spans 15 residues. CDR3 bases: TGTGCCACCAACAGGCCGATCCTGGATAATTCACCCCTCCACTTT. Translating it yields CATNRPILDNSPLHF.

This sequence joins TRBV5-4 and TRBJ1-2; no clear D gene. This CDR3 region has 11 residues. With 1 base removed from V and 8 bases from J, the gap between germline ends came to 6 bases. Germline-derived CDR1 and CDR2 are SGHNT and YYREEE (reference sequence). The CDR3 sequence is CASSLREGYTF. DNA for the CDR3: TGTGCCAGCAGCTTGCGCGAGGGCTACACCTTC.

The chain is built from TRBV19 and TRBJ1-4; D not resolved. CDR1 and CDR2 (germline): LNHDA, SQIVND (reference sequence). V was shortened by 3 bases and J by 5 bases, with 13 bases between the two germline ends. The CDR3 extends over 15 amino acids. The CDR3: CASSIVRRTNEKLFF. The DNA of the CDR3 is TGTGCCAGTAGTATTGTCCGGCGGACCAATGAAAAACTGTTTTTT.

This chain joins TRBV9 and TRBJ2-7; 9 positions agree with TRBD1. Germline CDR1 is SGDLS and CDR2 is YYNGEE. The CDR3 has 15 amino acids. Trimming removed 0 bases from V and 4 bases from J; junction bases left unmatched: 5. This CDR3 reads CASSVDPGQGYEQYF. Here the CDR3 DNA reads TGTGCCAGCAGCGTAGACCCCGGACAGGGGTACGAGCAGTACTTC. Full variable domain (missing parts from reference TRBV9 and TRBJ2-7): DSGVTQTPKHLITATGQRVTLRCSPRSGDLSVYWYQQSLDQGLQFLIQYYNGEERAKGNILERFSAQQFPDLHSELNLSSLELGDSALYFCASSVDPGQGYEQYFGPGTRLTVT.

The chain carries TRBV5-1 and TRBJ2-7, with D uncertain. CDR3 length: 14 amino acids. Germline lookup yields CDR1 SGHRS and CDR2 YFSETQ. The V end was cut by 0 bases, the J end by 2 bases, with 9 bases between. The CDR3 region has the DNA TGCGCCAGCAGCTTGGGTGACAAAACCTACGAGCAGTACTTC. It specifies CASSLGDKTYEQYF.

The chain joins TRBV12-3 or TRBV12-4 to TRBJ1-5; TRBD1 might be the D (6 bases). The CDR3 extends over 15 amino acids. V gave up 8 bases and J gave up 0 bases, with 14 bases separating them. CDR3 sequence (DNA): TGTGCCAGCTCGACCGAGGGACATAGCAATCAGCCCCAGCATTTT. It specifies CASSTEGHSNQPQHF.

The CDR3 here is CASSVDPGVQETQYF. CDR3 in DNA: TGTGCCAGCAGCGTAGATCCAGGGGTCCAAGAGACCCAGTACTTC. V gene TRBV9 combines with J gene TRBJ2-5; possible D gene TRBD1, 6 bases. Germline assignment: CDR1 SGDLS and CDR2 YYNGEE. This CDR3 spans 15 amino acids. V lost 0 bases and J lost 1, with 10 bases in between.

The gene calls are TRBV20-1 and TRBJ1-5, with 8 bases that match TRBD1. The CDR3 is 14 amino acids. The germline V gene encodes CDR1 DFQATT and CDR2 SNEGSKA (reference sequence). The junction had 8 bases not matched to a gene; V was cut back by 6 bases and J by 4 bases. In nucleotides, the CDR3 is TGCAGTGCCCCGGACAGGGATTGGAATCAGCCCCAGCATTTT. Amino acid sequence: CSAPDRDWNQPQHF.

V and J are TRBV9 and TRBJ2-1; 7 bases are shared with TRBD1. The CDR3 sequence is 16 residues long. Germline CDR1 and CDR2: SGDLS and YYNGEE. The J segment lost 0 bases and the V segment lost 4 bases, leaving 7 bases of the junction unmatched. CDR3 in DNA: TGTGCCAGCAGCTTTTGGGGACAGCGCTCCTACAATGAGCAGTTCTTC. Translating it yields CASSFWGQRSYNEQFF.

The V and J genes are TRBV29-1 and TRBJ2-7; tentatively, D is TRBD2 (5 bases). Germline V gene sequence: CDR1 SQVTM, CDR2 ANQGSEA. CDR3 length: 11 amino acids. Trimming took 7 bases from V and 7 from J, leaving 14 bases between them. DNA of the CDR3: TGCAGCGGTGCGGCCAGAGGGGAGCAGTACTTC. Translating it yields CSGAARGEQYF.

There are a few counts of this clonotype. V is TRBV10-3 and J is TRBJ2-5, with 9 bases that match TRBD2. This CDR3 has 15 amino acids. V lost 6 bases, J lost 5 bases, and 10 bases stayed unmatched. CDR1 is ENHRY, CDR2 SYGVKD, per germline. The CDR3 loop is CAISDKRGAEETQYF. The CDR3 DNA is TGTGCCATCAGCGACAAGCGGGGGGCTGAGGAGACCCAGTACTTC.

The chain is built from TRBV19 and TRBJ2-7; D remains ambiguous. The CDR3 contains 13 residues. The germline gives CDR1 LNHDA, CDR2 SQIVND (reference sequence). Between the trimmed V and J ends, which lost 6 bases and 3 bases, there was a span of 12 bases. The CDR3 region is CASSPALGYEQYF. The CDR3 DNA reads TGTGCCAGTAGCCCGGCGCTGGGCTACGAGCAGTACTTC.

CDR3 amino acids: CASSEVRPNYGYTF. The DNA for the CDR3 is TGTGCCAGTAGTGAAGTGAGGCCGAACTATGGCTACACCTTC. This chain connects TRBV19 to TRBJ1-2; D unclear. The germline V and J ends were trimmed by 5 bases and 2 bases, with 12 bases remaining between them. Germline CDR1 reads LNHDA; CDR2 reads SQIVND (reference sequence). The CDR3 length is 14 residues. The full variable domain, with the rest looked up from reference TRBV19 and TRBJ1-2, is DGGITQSPKYLFRKEGQNVTLSCEQNLNHDAMYWYRQDPGQGLRLIYYSQIVNDFQKGDIAEGYSVSREKKESFPLTVTSAQKNPTAFYLCASSEVRPNYGYTFGSGTRLTVV.

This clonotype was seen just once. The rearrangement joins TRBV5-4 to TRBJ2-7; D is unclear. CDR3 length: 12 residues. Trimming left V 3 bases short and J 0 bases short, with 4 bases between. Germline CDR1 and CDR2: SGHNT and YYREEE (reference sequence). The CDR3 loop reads CASSSFSYEQYF. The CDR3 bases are TGTGCCAGCAGCTCCTTCTCCTACGAGCAGTACTTC.

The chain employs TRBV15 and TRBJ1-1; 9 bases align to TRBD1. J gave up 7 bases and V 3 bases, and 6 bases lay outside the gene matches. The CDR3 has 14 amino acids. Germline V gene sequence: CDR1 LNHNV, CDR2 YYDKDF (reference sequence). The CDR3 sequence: CATSSRQGGGEAFF. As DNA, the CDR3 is TGTGCCACCAGCAGTAGACAGGGGGGCGGTGAAGCTTTCTTT.

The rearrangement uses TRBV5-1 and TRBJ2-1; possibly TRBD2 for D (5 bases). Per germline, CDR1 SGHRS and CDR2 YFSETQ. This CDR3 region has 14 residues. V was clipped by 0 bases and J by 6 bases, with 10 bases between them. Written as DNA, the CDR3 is TGCGCCAGCAGCTTGGCGGTCGGGGTCAATGAGCAGTTCTTC. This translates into CASSLAVGVNEQFF.

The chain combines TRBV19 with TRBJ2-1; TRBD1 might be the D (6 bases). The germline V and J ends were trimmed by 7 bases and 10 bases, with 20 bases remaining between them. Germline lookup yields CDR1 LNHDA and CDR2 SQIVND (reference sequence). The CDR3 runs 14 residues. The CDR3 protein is CASTSGELVWEQFF. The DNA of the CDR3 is TGTGCCAGTACCTCAGGGGAGCTTGTGTGGGAGCAGTTCTTC.